Shown below are 21 T cell receptor beta chains from a single sample sequenced in a study of T cell responses to AZD1222 COVID-19 vaccine. TCRdb's table, derived via immunoSEQ multiplex PCR, lists solely in-frame clones and lacks some. The data contain tens of thousands of clones, approximately 80% of them singletons. The input for sequencing was peripheral blood, taken on day 0 of AZD1222 vaccination. The receptors derive from an adult in good health.

J is TRBJ1-5 and V is TRBV12-3 or TRBV12-4; D is undetermined. V shed 2 bases and J shed 6 bases, with 5 bases lying between them. The CDR3 spans 12 residues. The CDR3 sequence is CASSLLGQPQHF. CDR3 sequence (DNA): TGTGCCAGCAGTTTATTGGGTCAGCCCCAGCATTTT.

The chain employs TRBV5-6 and TRBJ1-1; D gene uncertain. The CDR3 runs to 13 residues. Trimming left V 4 bases short and J 6 bases short, with 13 bases between. In germline, CDR1 is SGHDT, CDR2 YYEEEE. The DNA of the CDR3 is TGTGCCAGCAGCGATATTACTAGGTCTGAAGCTTTCTTT. It yields the protein CASSDITRSEAFF.

This rearrangement joins TRBV28 to TRBJ2-7; TRBD1 aligns across 9 bases. Germline assignment: CDR1 MDHEN and CDR2 SYDVKM. The CDR3 consists of 14 residues. The J segment lost 3 bases and the V segment lost 4 bases, leaving 4 bases of the junction unmatched. DNA for the CDR3: TGTGCCAGCAGTTCGGGACAGGGTCACTACGAGCAGTACTTC. It specifies CASSSGQGHYEQYF.

The rearrangement joins TRBV19 to TRBJ2-1, with D perhaps TRBD2 (6 bases). The CDR3 extends over 13 amino acids. Germline-derived CDR1 and CDR2 are LNHDA and SQIVND (reference sequence). V lost 7 bases and J lost 1, with 8 bases in between. The CDR3 is CASTRGSYNEQFF. Written as DNA, the CDR3 is TGTGCCAGTACGCGGGGTTCCTACAATGAGCAGTTCTTC.

V is TRBV5-1 and J is TRBJ2-7, with 10 bases fitting TRBD1. CDR1 and CDR2 from the germline V gene are SGHRS and YFSETQ. Trimming cost V 3 bases and J 3 bases; bases outside gene matches: 18. This CDR3 region has 19 residues. CDR3 in amino acids: CASSSPRDRGVRGRYEQYF. The CDR3 nucleotides read TGCGCCAGCAGCTCGCCCCGGGACAGGGGCGTCCGAGGTCGCTACGAGCAGTACTTC.

This sequence joins TRBV11-2 and TRBJ1-6; unclear D gene. The length of the CDR3 is 13 residues. V lost 1 base and J lost 14, with 12 bases in between. Looked up from germline, CDR1 is SGHAT and CDR2 is FQNNGV. CDR3 sequence reads: CASSLASAVALHF. In DNA form, the CDR3 reads TGTGCCAGCAGCTTAGCGTCAGCGGTAGCCCTCCACTTT.

The chain employs TRBV6-6 and TRBJ2-2, with D possibly TRBD2 on 6 matching bases. V shed 2 bases and J shed 3 bases, with 10 bases lying between them. This CDR3 contains 15 residues. CDR1 is MNHNY and CDR2 is SVGAGI in the germline V gene (reference sequence). The CDR3 is CASSYRGTYTGELFF. The CDR3, as DNA: TGTGCCAGCAGTTACCGCGGGACCTACACCGGGGAGCTGTTTTTT.

J is TRBJ2-4 and V is TRBV7-2; TRBD2 aligns across 13 bases. CDR1 and CDR2 from the germline V gene are SGHTA and FQGNSA. The CDR3 length is 13 residues. Trimming took 5 bases from V and 15 from J; bases not matched to a gene: 7. CDR3 in amino acids: CASSGTSGRAGYF. The CDR3 coding sequence is TGTGCCAGCAGCGGTACTAGCGGGAGGGCGGGGTACTTC.

This rearrangement joins TRBV15 to TRBJ2-1; a possible D gene is TRBD2 (5 bases). Germline CDR1 LNHNV, CDR2 YYDKDF (reference sequence). V lost 0 bases, J lost 4 bases, and 13 bases lay in between. The length of the CDR3 is 16 residues. In nucleotides, the CDR3 is TGTGCCACCAGCAGAGATTGGAGCGGAACTTACAATGAGCAGTTCTTC. Protein sequence: CATSRDWSGTYNEQFF.

The chain recombines TRBV6-2 or TRBV6-3 with TRBJ1-5; D remains ambiguous. This CDR3 is 15 amino acids long. Per germline, CDR1 MNHEY and CDR2 SVGEGT. Trimming removed 5 bases from V and 1 base from J, with 12 bases in between. CDR3 DNA sequence: TGTGCCAGCAGTCGCACGCCTGTCAGCAATCAGCCCCAGCATTTT. This encodes CASSRTPVSNQPQHF.

V usage is TRBV18 and J usage is TRBJ2-7; 8 positions match TRBD2. This CDR3 spans 14 amino acids. Germline V gene data show CDR1 as KGHSH and CDR2 as LQKENI. Trimming removed 3 bases from V and 2 bases from J; junction bases left unmatched: 3. CDR3 loop: CASSPGTSTYEQYF. The CDR3 DNA is TGTGCCAGCTCACCCGGGACTAGTACCTACGAGCAGTACTTC.

This clone was observed a few times. The chain combines TRBV12-3 or TRBV12-4 with TRBJ1-2; tentatively, D is TRBD1 (6 bases). The V gene lost 6 bases and the J gene lost 7 bases, with 12 bases spanning the gap. The length of the CDR3 is 12 residues. In DNA form, the CDR3 reads TGTGCCAGCAGCTTCACCAGGGGTGGCTACACCTTC. It encodes CASSFTRGGYTF.

This chain links TRBV28 with TRBJ1-6; no definite D call. CDR3 length: 13 amino acids. The germline CDR1 and CDR2 sequences are MDHEN and SYDVKM. V dropped 8 bases and J dropped 0 bases, with 5 bases sitting between them. As DNA, the CDR3 is TGTGCCAGCCAAAGCTCCTATAATTCACCCCTCCACTTT. Encoded protein: CASQSSYNSPLHF.

V gene TRBV11-3 combines with J gene TRBJ2-5; 11 bases are a match to TRBD1. The CDR3 runs to 18 residues. Losses at the gene ends were 5 bases for V and 5 bases for J; bases not matched to a gene: 16. Germline V gene data show CDR1 as SGHNT and CDR2 as YENEEA. The CDR3 region has the DNA TGTGCCAGCAGCCCGTATCTAGAGGGACAGGGGGACGACGAGACCCAGTACTTC. Its protein is CASSPYLEGQGDDETQYF.

There are a few counts of this clone. CDR3 sequence reads: CASSLRGQGNYGYTF. The CDR3 DNA is TGTGCCAGCAGCTTGAGGGGACAGGGGAACTATGGCTACACCTTC. The chain links TRBV5-4 to TRBJ1-2, with 10 bases identical to TRBD1. The length of the CDR3 is 15 residues. V lost 1 base to trimming and J lost 2 bases; unmatched junction nucleotides: 2. Germline V gene sequence: CDR1 SGHNT, CDR2 YYREEE (reference sequence).

This clone is medium-sized by share. The chain joins TRBV29-1 to TRBJ2-2, with unresolved D. Trimming removed 7 bases from V and 3 bases from J, with 9 bases in between. Germline loops: CDR1 SQVTM, CDR2 ANQGSEA. CDR3 length: 12 amino acids. The chain's CDR3 is CSAPFDTGELFF. The CDR3 region has the DNA TGCAGCGCCCCTTTTGACACCGGGGAGCTGTTTTTT.

The chain combines TRBV28 with TRBJ1-1; D unclear. CDR1 and CDR2 (germline): MDHEN, SYDVKM. This CDR3 is built from 13 residues. The germline V and J ends were trimmed by 5 bases and 0 bases, with 7 bases remaining between them. CDR3 sequence (DNA): TGTGCCAGCAGTGCACACATGAACACTGAAGCTTTCTTT. Amino acids: CASSAHMNTEAFF.

The sample holds a few counts of this clone. The genes are TRBV2 and TRBJ2-2; 7 bases line up with TRBD1. This CDR3 is built from 18 residues. After removal of 6 bases from V and 2 bases from J, the junction contained 15 bases not matched to a gene. CDR1 and CDR2 (germline): SNHLY, FYNNEI. The CDR3 here is CASSLPGQTLSNTGELFF. The CDR3 DNA sequence: TGTGCCAGCAGCCTTCCGGGACAGACGTTGTCCAACACCGGGGAGCTGTTTTTT.

The chain joins TRBV7-2 to TRBJ1-1; unclear D gene. Germline V gives CDR1 SGHTA, CDR2 FQGNSA. Trimming left V 6 bases short and J 2 bases short, with 13 bases between. The CDR3 totals 14 residues. The CDR3 nucleotides read TGTGCCAGCAGTCCGGCGGGGATAAACACTGAAGCTTTCTTT. It codes for CASSPAGINTEAFF.

This clone was detected only once. This chain connects TRBV7-9 to TRBJ1-1; D is perhaps TRBD1 (6 bases). The V gene lost 4 bases and the J gene lost 4 bases, with 13 bases spanning the gap. The germline gives CDR1 SEHNR, CDR2 FQNEAQ (reference sequence). This CDR3 has 14 amino acids. For the CDR3, the DNA is TGTGCCAGCAGCTCCGAGGGGGATTCCACTGAAGCTTTCTTT. Amino acid sequence: CASSSEGDSTEAFF.

V and J are TRBV6-5 and TRBJ1-1; no definite D call. Germline V gene lookup returns CDR1 MNHEY and CDR2 SVGAGI. With 3 bases removed from V and 1 base from J, the gap between germline ends came to 6 bases. This CDR3 comprises 13 residues. The CDR3 loop reads CASSYYKNTEAFF. The CDR3 bases are TGTGCCAGCAGTTATTACAAGAACACTGAAGCTTTCTTT.